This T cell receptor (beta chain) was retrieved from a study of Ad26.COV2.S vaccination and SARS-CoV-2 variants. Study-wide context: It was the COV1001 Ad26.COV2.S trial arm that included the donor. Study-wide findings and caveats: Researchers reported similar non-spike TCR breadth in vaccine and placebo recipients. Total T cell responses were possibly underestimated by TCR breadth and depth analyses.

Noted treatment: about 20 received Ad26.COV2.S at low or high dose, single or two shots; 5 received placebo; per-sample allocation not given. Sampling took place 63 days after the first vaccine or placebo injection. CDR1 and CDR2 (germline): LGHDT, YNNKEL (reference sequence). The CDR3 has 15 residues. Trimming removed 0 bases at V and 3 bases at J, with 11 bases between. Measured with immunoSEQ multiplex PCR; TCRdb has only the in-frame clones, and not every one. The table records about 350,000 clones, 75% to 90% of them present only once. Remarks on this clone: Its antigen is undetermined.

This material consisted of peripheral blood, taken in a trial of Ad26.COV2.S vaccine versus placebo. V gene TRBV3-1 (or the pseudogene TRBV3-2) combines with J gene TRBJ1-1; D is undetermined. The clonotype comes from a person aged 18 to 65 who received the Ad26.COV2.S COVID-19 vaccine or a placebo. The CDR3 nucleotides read TGTGCCAGCAGCCAAGATCAGTTACTACACACTGAAGCTTTCTTT. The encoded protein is CASSQDQLLHTEAFF.